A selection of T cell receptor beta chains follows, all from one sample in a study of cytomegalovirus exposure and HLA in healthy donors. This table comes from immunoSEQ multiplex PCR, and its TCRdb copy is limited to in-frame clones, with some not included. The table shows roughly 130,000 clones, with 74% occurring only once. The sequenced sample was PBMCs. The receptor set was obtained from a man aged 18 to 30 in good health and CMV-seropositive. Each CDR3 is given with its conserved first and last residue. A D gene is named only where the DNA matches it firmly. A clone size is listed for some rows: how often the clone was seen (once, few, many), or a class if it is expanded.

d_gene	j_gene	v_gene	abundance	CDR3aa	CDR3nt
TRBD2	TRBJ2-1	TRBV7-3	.	CASSPRLAGGNEQFF	TGTGCCAGCAGCCCCCGACTAGCGGGAGGAAATGAGCAGTTCTTC
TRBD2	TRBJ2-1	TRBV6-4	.	CASSDSTREVGSYNEQFF	TGTGCCAGCAGTGACTCGACGCGGGAGGTGGGCTCCTACAATGAGCAGTTCTTC
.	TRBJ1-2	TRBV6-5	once	CASSYGSYYGYTF	TGTGCCAGCAGTTACGGCTCGTACTATGGCTACACCTTC
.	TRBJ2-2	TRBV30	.	CAWKTRAGETGELFF	TGTGCCTGGAAGACGAGGGCAGGGGAAACCGGGGAGCTGTTTTTT
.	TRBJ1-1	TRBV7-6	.	CASSLGRENTEAFF	TGTGCCAGCAGCTTAGGACGGGAGAACACTGAAGCTTTCTTT
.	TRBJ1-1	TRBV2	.	CASTFNTEAFF	TGTGCCAGCACGTTTAACACTGAAGCTTTCTTT
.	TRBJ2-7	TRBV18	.	CASSPFTGTPYEQYF	TGTGCCAGCTCACCCTTCACGGGTACCCCCTACGAGCAGTACTTC
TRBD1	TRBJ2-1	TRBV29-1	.	CSVEGGQGNPTNEQFF	TGCAGCGTTGAAGGGGGACAGGGGAACCCTACTAATGAGCAGTTCTTC
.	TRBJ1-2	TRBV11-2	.	CASSLGLNYGYTF	TGTGCCAGCAGCCTGGGACTGAACTATGGCTACACCTTC
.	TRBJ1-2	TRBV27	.	CASSSGALGYTF	TGTGCCAGCAGTTCTGGGGCGCTTGGCTACACCTTC
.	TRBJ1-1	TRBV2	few	CASSEGQRQVLTEAFF	TGTGCCAGCAGTGAGGGGCAGCGACAGGTACTAACTGAAGCTTTCTTT
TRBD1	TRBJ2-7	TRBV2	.	CASDRFRGYEQYF	TGTGCCAGCGATAGATTCAGGGGGTACGAGCAGTACTTC
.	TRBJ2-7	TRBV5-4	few	CASSLDTSFYEQYF	TGTGCCAGCAGCTTAGATACATCTTTCTACGAGCAGTACTTC
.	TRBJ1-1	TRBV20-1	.	CSARDDFDAFF	TGCAGTGCTAGAGATGACTTCGATGCTTTCTTT
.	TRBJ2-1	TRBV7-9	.	CASSLHRDEQFF	TGTGCCAGCAGCCTCCACAGGGACGAGCAGTTCTTC
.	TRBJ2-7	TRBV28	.	CASSLSGGYEQYF	TGTGCCAGCAGTTTATCAGGGGGGTACGAGCAGTACTTC
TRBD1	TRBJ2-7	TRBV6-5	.	CASSSSGDSYEQYF	TGTGCCAGCAGTTCTTCCGGGGACAGCTACGAGCAGTACTTC
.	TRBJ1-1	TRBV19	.	CASSIGVGSTEAFF	TGTGCCAGTAGTATAGGGGTTGGGAGCACTGAAGCTTTCTTT
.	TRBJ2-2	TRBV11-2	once	CASSPGTLGELFF	TGTGCCAGCAGCCCCGGGACACTCGGGGAGCTGTTTTTT
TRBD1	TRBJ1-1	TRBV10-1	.	CASSRIDRVGTEAFF	TGCGCCAGCAGCCGTATCGACAGGGTAGGCACTGAAGCTTTCTTT
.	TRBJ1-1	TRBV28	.	CASSLMGRGAFF	TGTGCCAGCAGTTTAATGGGTAGGGGGGCTTTCTTT
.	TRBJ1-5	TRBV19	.	CASSTGTSNQPQHF	TGTGCCAGTTCAACCGGGACATCCAATCAGCCCCAGCATTTT
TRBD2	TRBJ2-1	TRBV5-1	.	CASSWRASGGYNEQFF	TGCGCCAGCAGCTGGAGGGCTAGCGGGGGATACAATGAGCAGTTCTTC
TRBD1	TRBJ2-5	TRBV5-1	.	CASSLWDRGLGETQYF	TGCGCCAGCAGCTTGTGGGACAGGGGGCTGGGGGAGACCCAGTACTTC
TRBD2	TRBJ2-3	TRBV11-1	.	CASSIAGRDADTQYF	TGTGCCAGCAGTATAGCGGGCAGGGACGCAGATACGCAGTATTTT
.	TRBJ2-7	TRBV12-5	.	CASGLPRVDAYEQYF	TGTGCTAGTGGTTTGCCGAGGGTCGATGCCTACGAGCAGTACTTC
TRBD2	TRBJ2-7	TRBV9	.	CASSPGGLGNYEQYF	TGTGCCAGCAGCCCGGGGGGGTTAGGAAACTACGAGCAGTACTTC
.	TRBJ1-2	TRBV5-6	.	CASSLSGRDSGYTF	TGTGCCAGCAGCTTGTCGGGCAGGGATAGTGGCTACACCTTC
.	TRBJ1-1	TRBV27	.	CASSLSRGTEAFF	TGTGCCAGCAGTTTATCGAGAGGGACTGAAGCTTTCTTT
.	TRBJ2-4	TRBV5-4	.	CASSLSAGLAKNIQYF	TGTGCCAGCAGCTTGAGTGCGGGACTAGCCAAAAACATTCAGTACTTC
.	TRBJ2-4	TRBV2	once	CASSVHSALAKNIQYF	TGTGCCAGCAGTGTACATAGCGCCCTAGCCAAAAACATTCAGTACTTC
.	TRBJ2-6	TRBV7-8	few	CASSLRWSGRVPSGANVLTF	TGTGCCAGCAGCTTAAGGTGGTCGGGCAGGGTTCCCTCTGGGGCCAACGTCCTGACTTTC
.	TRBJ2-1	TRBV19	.	CASSIDETGRRNEQFF	TGTGCCAGTAGTATTGACGAGACAGGGAGGAGGAATGAGCAGTTCTTC
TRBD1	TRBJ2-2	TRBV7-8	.	CASSLQGEFPGELFF	TGTGCCAGCAGCCTCCAGGGGGAATTCCCCGGGGAGCTGTTTTTT
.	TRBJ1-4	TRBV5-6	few	CASGSWGGEKLFF	TGTGCCAGCGGGTCATGGGGAGGTGAAAAACTGTTTTTT
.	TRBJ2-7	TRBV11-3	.	CASSLGVAGQGEQYF	TGTGCCAGCAGCTTAGGAGTAGCAGGGCAGGGCGAGCAGTACTTC
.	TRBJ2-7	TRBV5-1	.	CASSSNPGIQGRYEQYF	TGCGCCAGCAGCTCTAACCCAGGTATACAGGGGAGGTACGAGCAGTACTTC
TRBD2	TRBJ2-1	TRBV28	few	CASSFGTGGTYNEQFF	TGTGCCAGCAGTTTCGGGACCGGGGGGACCTACAATGAGCAGTTCTTC
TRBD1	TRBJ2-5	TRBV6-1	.	CASSLDRGRQETQYF	TGTGCCAGCAGCTTGGACAGGGGGAGGCAAGAGACCCAGTACTTC
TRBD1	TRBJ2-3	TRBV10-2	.	CASTTGQLSTDTQYF	TGCGCCAGCACTACGGGACAGCTTAGCACAGATACGCAGTATTTT
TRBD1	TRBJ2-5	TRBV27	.	CASSLGQGSTQYF	TGTGCCAGCAGTTTAGGACAGGGTAGTACCCAGTACTTC
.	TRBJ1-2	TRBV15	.	CATSRDAGPGYTF	TGTGCCACCAGCAGAGATGCAGGGCCTGGCTACACCTTC
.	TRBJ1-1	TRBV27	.	CASSLRFRGRGDTEAFF	TGTGCCAGCAGTTTACGATTCAGGGGCCGGGGAGACACTGAAGCTTTCTTT
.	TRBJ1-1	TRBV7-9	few	CASSLDGGVNTEAFF	TGTGCCAGCAGCTTAGACGGAGGGGTGAACACTGAAGCTTTCTTT
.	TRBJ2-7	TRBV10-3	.	CAISDSGVRYEQYF	TGTGCCATCAGTGATTCAGGGGTCAGGTACGAGCAGTACTTC